The clone carrying this TCR beta chain has only a few counts. The sample belongs to a study of control samples from healthy donors and cancer patients. Generated by immunoSEQ multiplex PCR, the TCRdb table keeps only in-frame clones and is missing some. This sample has 73,000 or so clones, with roughly 90% found just once. The sequence was collected from a woman between 50 and 59 years old in good health. Sequenced material: blood.

CDR3 sequence (DNA): TGTGCCAGCAGTGAACCCAGGGGGGGAACCCAAGAGACCCAGTACTTC. Its translation: CASSEPRGGTQETQYF. This chain joins TRBV6-1 and TRBJ2-5; D possibly matches TRBD1 or TRBD2 (7 bases each). Deletions cut 2 bases from V and 1 base from J, with 14 bases between. Looked up from germline, CDR1 is MNHNS and CDR2 is SASEGT. The CDR3 totals 16 residues.